These 15 T cell receptor beta chains originate from one sample sequenced in a study of cytomegalovirus exposure and HLA in healthy donors. The study ran its PCR with 60 Vbeta and 13 Jbeta primers. Sequencing used immunoSEQ multiplex PCR; TCRdb keeps in-frame clones, though not all of them. The sample totals about 100,000 clones. The sample was PBMCs. These receptors all come from a man aged 50 to 59 in good health and CMV-seronegative.

DNA for the CDR3: TGCGCCAGCAGCGGGACAGGGGAGCCCGGCGGGGAGCTGTTTTTT. Amino acid sequence: CASSGTGEPGGELFF. The chain employs TRBV5-1 and TRBJ2-2; TRBD1 aligns across 10 bases. Per germline, CDR1 SGHRS and CDR2 YFSETQ. Trimming at V came to 4 bases and at J to 7 bases, leaving 7 bases not matched to a gene. The CDR3 totals 15 residues.

V usage is TRBV5-1 and J usage is TRBJ1-1; D is unclear. The CDR3 totals 13 residues. CDR1 and CDR2 (germline): SGHRS, YFSETQ. The V and J ends lost 5 bases and 3 bases respectively, with 11 bases between them. CDR3 sequence: CASRSREDTEAFF. CDR3 sequence (DNA): TGCGCCAGCAGATCAAGGGAGGACACTGAAGCTTTCTTT.

This chain connects TRBV4-3 to TRBJ2-1; TRBD2 aligns across 8 bases. V shed 2 bases and J 0 bases; nucleotides not matched to a gene: 9. CDR3 length: 18 residues. Germline lookup yields CDR1 LGHNA and CDR2 YSLEER. The CDR3 here is CASSQSYGSGSSYNEQFF. The DNA of the CDR3 is TGCGCCAGCAGCCAATCCTACGGAAGCGGGAGCTCCTACAATGAGCAGTTCTTC.

The chain has TRBV11-3 and TRBJ2-1; 9 positions match TRBD2. The CDR3 length is 16 residues. CDR1 SGHNT and CDR2 YENEEA come from the germline V gene. The junction had 9 bases not matched to a gene; V was cut back by 0 bases and J by 9 bases. The CDR3 loop is CASSLEVGGRGVEQFF. CDR3 nucleotides: TGTGCCAGCAGCTTAGAAGTTGGCGGGAGGGGAGTTGAGCAGTTCTTC.

The V gene is TRBV2, the J gene TRBJ1-5; tentatively, D is TRBD1 (5 bases). V was clipped by 3 bases and J by 2 bases, with 11 bases between them. The CDR3 runs 15 residues. Germline lookup yields CDR1 SNHLY and CDR2 FYNNEI. The CDR3 nucleotides read TGTGCCAGCAGTGACCAGGGTTTCGGCAATCAGCCCCAGCATTTT. Translated: CASSDQGFGNQPQHF.

This chain links TRBV11-2 with TRBJ2-3; 8 nucleotides match TRBD1. The CDR3 has 15 residues. Losses at the gene ends were 5 bases for V and 1 base for J; bases not matched to a gene: 5. The germline V gene has CDR1 SGHAT and CDR2 FQNNGV. Here the CDR3 reads CASSPDRDGTDTQYF. The CDR3 DNA reads as TGTGCCAGCAGCCCGGACAGGGATGGCACAGATACGCAGTATTTT. Based on the CDR3 plus reference TRBV11-2 and TRBJ2-3, the full variable domain is EAGVAQSPRYKIIEKRQSVAFWCNPISGHATLYWYQQILGQGPKLLIQFQNNGVVDDSQLPKDRFSAERLKGVDSTLKIQPAKLEDSAVYLCASSPDRDGTDTQYFGPGTRLTVL.

J is TRBJ2-1 and V is TRBV5-1, with D perhaps matching TRBD2 (5 bases). The CDR3 has 14 residues. Looked up from germline, CDR1 is SGHRS and CDR2 is YFSETQ. Trimming removed 0 bases from V and 4 bases from J, with 8 bases in between. Here the CDR3 reads CASSLGAEYNEQFF. As DNA, the CDR3 is TGCGCCAGCAGCTTGGGAGCGGAGTACAATGAGCAGTTCTTC. The full variable domain, in which reference TRBV5-1 and TRBJ2-1 provide the parts outside the CDR3, is KAGVTQTPRYLIKTRGQQVTLSCSPISGHRSVSWYQQTPGQGLQFLFEYFSETQRNKGNFPGRFSGRQFSNSRSEMNVSTLELGDSALYLCASSLGAEYNEQFFGPGTRLTVL.

This chain uses TRBV19 with TRBJ1-1; maybe TRBD1 (5 bases). Germline assignment: CDR1 LNHDA and CDR2 SQIVND (reference sequence). V shed 4 bases and J shed 3 bases, with 9 bases lying between them. This CDR3 comprises 13 residues. CDR3 in amino acids: CASSRGTDTEAFF. CDR3 sequence (DNA): TGTGCCAGTAGTAGGGGCACAGACACTGAAGCTTTCTTT.

The rearrangement uses TRBV29-1 and TRBJ2-4; possibly TRBD1 for D (5 bases). CDR3 size: 12 residues. The germline V gene encodes CDR1 SQVTM and CDR2 ANQGSEA. The V and J ends lost 7 bases and 9 bases respectively, with 16 bases between them. In DNA, the CDR3 is TGCAGCGCCGAGGACATTATGGGCATTCAGTACTTC. It specifies CSAEDIMGIQYF.

This rearrangement joins TRBV27 to TRBJ2-7; a possible D gene is TRBD2 (6 bases). This CDR3 is 16 amino acids long. V was trimmed by 0 bases and J by 3 bases, leaving 15 bases between them. CDR1 is MNHEY and CDR2 is SMNVEV in the germline V gene (reference sequence). In DNA, the CDR3 is TGTGCCAGCAGTTTATCAAGTGGAGGGTGGGGCTACGAGCAGTACTTC. It is translated as CASSLSSGGWGYEQYF.

The CDR3 nucleotides read TGCGCCAGCAGCTTACTCGGGACTTCCTTTACCTACGAGCAGTACTTC. Its protein product is CASSLLGTSFTYEQYF. This chain links TRBV5-1 with TRBJ2-7, with a weak D call TRBD2 (6 bases). This CDR3 is 16 amino acids long. The germline CDR1 and CDR2 sequences are SGHRS and YFSETQ. Trimming removed 2 bases from V and 2 bases from J, with 17 bases in between.

This chain connects TRBV7-8 to TRBJ1-2; the D gene is possibly TRBD1 (5 bases). The germline gives CDR1 SGHVS, CDR2 FQNEAQ. The V end was cut by 5 bases, the J end by 2 bases, with 21 bases between. The CDR3 runs to 17 residues. The DNA of the CDR3 is TGTGCCAGCAGCCCTAACTGGGGGGGTTCGGGCAACTATGGCTACACCTTC. Protein product: CASSPNWGGSGNYGYTF.

The chain has TRBV11-2 and TRBJ1-6; no clear D. The germline V gene encodes CDR1 SGHAT and CDR2 FQNNGV. This CDR3 comprises 15 residues. V lost 3 bases, J lost 0 bases, and 6 bases lay in between. The CDR3 coding sequence is TGTGCCAGCAGCTTTACTGACTCCTATAATTCACCCCTCCACTTT. It specifies CASSFTDSYNSPLHF.

This sequence joins TRBV29-1 and TRBJ2-1; 9 positions agree with TRBD2. From germline, CDR1 is SQVTM and CDR2 ANQGSEA. The CDR3 is 14 residues long. V was pared by 4 bases and J by 7 bases, with 8 bases of the junction left unmatched. The CDR3 DNA reads as TGCAGCGTTGGGCGGCTAGCGGGAAAGAATGAGCAGTTCTTC. Encoded protein: CSVGRLAGKNEQFF.

The chain recombines TRBV4-1 with TRBJ2-2; 7 nucleotides match TRBD2. The CDR3 consists of 15 residues. Germline V CDR1 and CDR2: MGHRA, YSYEKL. After removal of 1 base from V and 8 bases from J, the junction contained 7 bases not matched to a gene. The CDR3 loop reads CASSQVTSASGELFF. In nucleotides, the CDR3 is TGCGCCAGCAGCCAAGTCACTAGCGCCTCGGGGGAGCTGTTTTTT.